The 27 T cell receptor beta chains below were found in one sample sequenced in a study of blood T cell repertoires in COVID-19. Repertoires were generated with immunoSEQ multiplex PCR, while TCRdb's copy carries only in-frame clones and drops some. The sample includes under 90,000 clones, over 65% seen only once; the top ten take approximately 5.4%. What was sequenced was peripheral blood. The receptors here all came from a man in his fifties or sixties with active or convalescent COVID-19.

The CDR3 here is CASSQTGVSHEQYF. The CDR3 coding sequence is TGTGCCAGCAGCCAAACCGGGGTATCCCACGAGCAGTACTTC. The gene calls are TRBV6-5 and TRBJ2-7; D might be TRBD2 (5 bases). V was pared by 6 bases and J by 5 bases, with 17 bases between. The CDR3 is 14 residues long. CDR1 and CDR2 from the germline V gene are MNHEY and SVGAGI.

J is TRBJ1-2 and V is TRBV7-6, with 7 positions matching TRBD1. The CDR3 sequence is 16 residues long. The J segment lost 4 bases and the V segment lost 5 bases, leaving 13 bases of the junction unmatched. From germline, CDR1 is SGHVS and CDR2 FNYEAQ. The CDR3 nucleotides read TGTGCCAGCAGCCCTAGCCTCGGCACAGGGGTCTATGGCTACACCTTC. Its translation: CASSPSLGTGVYGYTF.

V is TRBV29-1 and J is TRBJ2-7; perhaps TRBD1 as D (5 bases). The CDR3 covers 15 residues. Germline V CDR1 and CDR2: SQVTM, ANQGSEA. V gave up 1 base and J gave up 3 bases, with 16 bases separating them. The DNA for the CDR3 is TGCAGCGTTGAAGGGCCTAGGGGCGGCATCTACGAGCAGTACTTC. Its translation is CSVEGPRGGIYEQYF.

CDR3 DNA sequence: TGTGCCAGCAGCCCGGGGCGCAGCGGGGGTAGAGAGACCCAGTACTTC. It is translated as CASSPGRSGGRETQYF. V and J are TRBV11-1 and TRBJ2-5; 8 nucleotides line up with TRBD2. With V trimmed by 5 bases and J by 4 bases, 12 bases remained unmatched. The CDR3 sequence is 16 residues long. Germline V gene data show CDR1 as SGHAT and CDR2 as FQDESV (reference sequence).

This clone was observed a handful of times. The V and J genes are TRBV2 and TRBJ2-1; 9 bases are a match to TRBD2. CDR3 length equals 14 residues. After removal of 5 bases from V and 9 bases from J, the junction contained 8 bases not matched to a gene. Germline CDR1 SNHLY, CDR2 FYNNEI. This CDR3 reads CASSSRTSDSEQFF. CDR3 nucleotides: TGTGCCAGCAGTTCCAGGACTAGCGACAGTGAGCAGTTCTTC.

The V call is TRBV12-5, the J call TRBJ1-2; no reliable D call. This CDR3 contains 13 residues. Germline assignment: CDR1 LGHNT and CDR2 FRNRAP. Trimming stripped 0 bases from V and 8 bases from J, with 10 bases between. The CDR3 sequence: CASGLVRAPGYTF. The CDR3 nucleotides read TGTGCTAGTGGTTTGGTACGAGCGCCGGGCTACACCTTC.

This chain uses TRBV7-6 with TRBJ2-3; the match to TRBD2 covers 10 bases. The CDR3 runs to 15 residues. V was clipped by 5 bases and J by 4 bases; unmatched bases: 6. Germline assignment: CDR1 SGHVS and CDR2 FNYEAQ. Here the CDR3 DNA reads TGTGCCAGCAGCCGAAGCGGGGGGGCAGCAGATACGCAGTATTTT. Translation gives CASSRSGGAADTQYF.

This clone was observed a few times. The chain carries TRBV2 and TRBJ2-2; TRBD1 is a possible D gene (5 bases). The ends were cut back, 6 bases at V and 7 bases at J, with 15 bases in the middle. The CDR3 covers 14 residues. Per germline, CDR1 SNHLY and CDR2 FYNNEI. CDR3 protein: CASRVPKGNGELFF. DNA of the CDR3: TGTGCCAGCAGGGTACCCAAGGGGAACGGGGAGCTGTTTTTT.

This chain links TRBV2 with TRBJ2-3; TRBD2 agrees at 10 bases. Per germline, CDR1 SNHLY and CDR2 FYNNEI. This CDR3 region has 17 residues. The ends lost 7 bases at V and 0 bases at J; junction bases unmatched: 10. The CDR3 sequence is CASTGWTSGASTDTQYF. DNA of the CDR3: TGTGCCAGCACGGGCTGGACTAGCGGTGCTAGCACAGATACGCAGTATTTT. Based on the CDR3 plus reference TRBV2 and TRBJ2-3, the full variable domain is EPEVTQTPSHQVTQMGQEVILRCVPISNHLYFYWYRQILGQKVEFLVSFYNNEISEKSEIFDDQFSVERPDGSNFTLKIRSTKLEDSAMYFCASTGWTSGASTDTQYFGPGTRLTVL.

The V call is TRBV18, the J call TRBJ2-7, with D unclear. With 4 bases removed from V and 2 bases from J, the gap between germline ends came to 9 bases. The CDR3 runs to 13 residues. The germline V gene encodes CDR1 KGHSH and CDR2 LQKENI. CDR3 loop: CASSRGSAYEQYF. The CDR3 DNA follows: TGTGCCAGCTCACGAGGCAGTGCCTACGAGCAGTACTTC.

J is TRBJ1-1 and V is TRBV9, with a tentative D call TRBD1 (6 bases). Germline CDR1 SGDLS, CDR2 YYNGEE. The V and J ends lost 0 bases and 5 bases respectively, with 11 bases between them. CDR3 size: 14 residues. The CDR3 DNA reads TGTGCCAGCAGCGTAGGGGGCAGGGGAACTGAAGCTTTCTTT. Encoded protein: CASSVGGRGTEAFF.

A single count supports this clone. The rearrangement uses TRBV19 and TRBJ1-5; D gene ambiguous. Germline V CDR1 and CDR2: LNHDA, SQIVND (reference sequence). The CDR3 totals 13 residues. The V gene lost 0 bases and the J gene lost 7 bases, with 7 bases spanning the gap. As DNA, the CDR3 is TGTGCCAGTAGTATAGAAGCCTGGCAGCCCCAGCATTTT. It encodes CASSIEAWQPQHF.

This chain uses TRBV18 with TRBJ2-3; TRBD1 might be the D (5 bases). Per germline, CDR1 KGHSH and CDR2 LQKENI. CDR3 length: 15 residues. The V and J ends lost 3 bases and 2 bases respectively, with 12 bases between them. The CDR3 here is CASSPPQGSTDTQYF. DNA for the CDR3: TGTGCCAGCTCACCCCCCCAGGGCTCCACAGATACGCAGTATTTT.

This chain links TRBV2 with TRBJ2-2; 8 bases are a match to TRBD1. V lost 3 bases and J lost 7; bases outside the gene matches: 7. The CDR3 covers 15 residues. The germline gives CDR1 SNHLY, CDR2 FYNNEI. The CDR3 here is CASSDYETGVGELFF. For the CDR3, the DNA is TGTGCCAGCAGTGATTACGAGACAGGGGTCGGGGAGCTGTTTTTT.

The rearrangement links TRBV10-2 to TRBJ1-2, with 8 positions matching TRBD1. Germline CDR1 reads WSHSY; CDR2 reads SAAADI. The CDR3 contains 15 residues. V shed 2 bases and J 5 bases; nucleotides not matched to a gene: 7. The CDR3 here is CASSEDRGRGYGYTF. The CDR3 DNA follows: TGCGCCAGCAGTGAGGACAGGGGAAGAGGGTATGGCTACACCTTC.

The chain combines TRBV7-2 with TRBJ2-4; 8 nucleotides align to TRBD1. The trim removed 6 bases at V and 7 bases at J, leaving 5 bases unmatched. CDR3 size: 13 residues. CDR1 and CDR2 (germline): SGHTA, FQGNSA. CDR3 sequence (DNA): TGTGCCAGCAGTCGGACAGGGACGAACATTCAGTACTTC. Translating it yields CASSRTGTNIQYF.

The rearrangement links TRBV4-3 to TRBJ2-3; D is possibly TRBD2 (6 bases). Trimming shortened V by 0 bases and J by 2 bases, and 9 bases separated the two germline ends. From germline, CDR1 is LGHNA and CDR2 YSLEER. This CDR3 is 15 amino acids long. CDR3 nucleotide sequence: TGCGCCAGCAGCCAAGAGGCTAGCGACACAGATACGCAGTATTTT. Its translation is CASSQEASDTDTQYF.

The V and J genes are TRBV2 and TRBJ2-7; 9 bases are a match to TRBD1. The CDR3 loop spans 14 amino acids. Germline V gene sequence: CDR1 SNHLY, CDR2 FYNNEI. After removal of 5 bases from V and 1 base from J, the junction contained 3 bases not matched to a gene. The CDR3 spells CASSSGQGSYEQYF. The CDR3 nucleotides read TGTGCCAGCAGTTCGGGACAGGGATCCTACGAGCAGTACTTC.

Written as DNA, the CDR3 is TGCGCCAGCAGCTTGAGTATCGGCACAGCCTACGAGCAGTACTTC. Protein: CASSLSIGTAYEQYF. The genes are TRBV5-1 and TRBJ2-7; D gene ambiguous. This CDR3 region has 15 residues. V lost 1 base, J lost 2 bases, and 13 bases lay in between. Germline CDR1 and CDR2: SGHRS and YFSETQ.

J is TRBJ2-5 and V is TRBV7-2; 7 bases fit TRBD1. The CDR3 contains 15 residues. The trim removed 5 bases at V and 2 bases at J, leaving 8 bases unmatched. Germline V gives CDR1 SGHTA, CDR2 FQGNSA. This chain's CDR3 is CASSRRTGRQETQYF. CDR3 nucleotide sequence: TGTGCCAGCAGCCGGCGGACAGGACGACAAGAGACCCAGTACTTC.

This chain joins TRBV18 and TRBJ2-3; no definite D call. Germline V gene sequence: CDR1 KGHSH, CDR2 LQKENI. This CDR3 has 14 residues. Trimming cost V 2 bases and J 3 bases, with 9 bases left between them. The CDR3 DNA reads as TGTGCCAGCTCACCAGTTCAGGTGACAGATACGCAGTATTTT. Translated: CASSPVQVTDTQYF.

The chain combines TRBV7-2 with TRBJ1-1; D perhaps matches TRBD1 (5 bases). The CDR3 consists of 15 residues. V lost 3 bases, J lost 3 bases, and 14 bases lay in between. Germline values: CDR1 SGHTA, CDR2 FQGNSA. The CDR3 bases are TGTGCCAGCAGCTTCCTTTGGGCGGGGGACACTGAAGCTTTCTTT. It translates to CASSFLWAGDTEAFF.

The gene calls are TRBV18 and TRBJ1-1; D is undetermined. V was shortened by 1 base and J by 0 bases, with 9 bases between the two germline ends. CDR1 and CDR2 from the germline V gene are KGHSH and LQKENI. The CDR3 totals 15 residues. The CDR3 sequence: CASSPLRDLNTEAFF. Written as DNA, the CDR3 is TGTGCCAGCTCACCACTACGGGATTTGAACACTGAAGCTTTCTTT.

V is TRBV9 and J is TRBJ2-2; 9 positions agree with TRBD1. This CDR3 is built from 16 residues. The ends lost 4 bases at V and 6 bases at J; junction bases unmatched: 10. CDR1 is SGDLS and CDR2 is YYNGEE in the germline V gene. The CDR3 here is CASSPGDREGAGELFF. For the CDR3, the DNA is TGTGCCAGCAGCCCTGGGGACAGGGAAGGCGCCGGGGAGCTGTTTTTT.

The table lists this clone with a count of one. This chain joins TRBV27 and TRBJ1-5; 9 bases fit TRBD1. Per the germline V gene, CDR1 is MNHEY and CDR2 is SMNVEV (reference sequence). The CDR3 is made up of 18 amino acids. Trimming removed 5 bases from V and 0 bases from J; junction bases left unmatched: 11. CDR3 nucleotide sequence: TGTGCCAGCAGTAGGGGACAGGGCGTGGGGTATAGCAATCAGCCCCAGCATTTT. It translates to CASSRGQGVGYSNQPQHF.

The chain combines TRBV4-3 with TRBJ1-4; no definite D call. This CDR3 has 14 amino acids. V shed 1 base and J shed 8 bases, with 11 bases lying between them. Germline V CDR1 and CDR2: LGHNA, YSLEER. The CDR3 nucleotides are TGCGCCAGCAGCCAAGTGGGAGGGTTAGAAAAACTGTTTTTT. This codes for CASSQVGGLEKLFF.

This clone occurred a few times. The V and J genes are TRBV5-8 and TRBJ2-7, with 9 bases aligning to TRBD1. The CDR3 spans 13 residues. Germline CDR1 reads SGHTS; CDR2 reads YDEGEE. The J segment lost 3 bases and the V segment lost 3 bases, leaving 1 base of the junction unmatched. CDR3 amino acids: CASSSDRGYEQYF. Written as DNA, the CDR3 is TGTGCCAGCAGCTCGGACAGGGGCTACGAGCAGTACTTC.